This TCR beta chain was sequenced during a study of vaccination and CD4 T cells after COVID-19. The CDR3 totals 13 residues. The V and J ends lost 5 bases and 5 bases respectively, with 11 bases between them. Germline V CDR1 and CDR2: LNHNV, YYDKDF (reference sequence). This clonotype was detected only a few times. Its antigen is currently unknown. Study-wide points: Among those convalescent, a median approximately 87% of reactive clones emerged solely post-vaccination. Rising from around 20 to 38, the median of SARS-CoV-2-reactive clonotypes did not change significantly.

Noted treatment: approximately nine-day PBMC culture with coronavirus spike peptide pools or control peptides (ViraFEST assay). Sequencing of DNA taken from cultured CD4+ T cells relied on the Oncomine TCR Beta short-read assay. Scientists extracted genomic DNA from CD4+ T cells grown in culture. TCRdb reprocessed the PCR reads with MiXCR, giving one entry per CDR3 protein. The repertoire holds 20,000 to 30,000 distinct CDR3 sequences, 62% seen once, with over 7.5% in the top ten. Input material: CD4+ T cells from blood, cultured in vitro. The chain joins TRBV15 to TRBJ2-3; tentative D call: TRBD2 (6 bases). This receptor was obtained from a human donor who had recovered from COVID-19. The CDR3 DNA is TGTGCCACCAGCGTCGGGGGAGAAGATACGCAGTATTTT. Its translation is CATSVGGEDTQYF.